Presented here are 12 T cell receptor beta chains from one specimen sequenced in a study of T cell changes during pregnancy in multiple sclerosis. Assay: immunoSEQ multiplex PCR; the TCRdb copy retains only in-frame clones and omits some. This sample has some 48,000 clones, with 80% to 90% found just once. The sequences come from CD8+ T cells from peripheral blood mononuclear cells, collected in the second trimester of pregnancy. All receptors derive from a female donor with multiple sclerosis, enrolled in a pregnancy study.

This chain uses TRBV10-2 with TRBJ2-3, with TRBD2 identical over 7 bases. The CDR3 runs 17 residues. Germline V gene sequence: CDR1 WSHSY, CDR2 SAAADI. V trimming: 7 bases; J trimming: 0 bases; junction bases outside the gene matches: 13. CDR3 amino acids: CASISAGASSSTDTQYF. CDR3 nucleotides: TGCGCCAGCATTTCCGCGGGAGCGTCTTCAAGCACAGATACGCAGTATTTT.

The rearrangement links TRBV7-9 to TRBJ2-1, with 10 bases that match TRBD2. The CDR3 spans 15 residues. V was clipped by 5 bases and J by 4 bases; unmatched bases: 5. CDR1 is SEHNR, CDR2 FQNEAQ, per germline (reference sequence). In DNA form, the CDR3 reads TGTGCCAGCAGCCTACAGCGGGGGGGTTACAATGAGCAGTTCTTC. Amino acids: CASSLQRGGYNEQFF.

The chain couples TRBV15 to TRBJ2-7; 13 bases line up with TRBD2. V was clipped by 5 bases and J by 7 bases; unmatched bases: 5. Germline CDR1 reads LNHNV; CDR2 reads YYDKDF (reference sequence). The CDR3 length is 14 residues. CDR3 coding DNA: TGTGCCACCAGCGAGGGACTAGCGGGGTGGGAGCAGTACTTC. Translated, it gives CATSEGLAGWEQYF.

The CDR3 bases are TGTGCCAGCAGTTTAACAGGGAAAGGGTACGAGCAGTACTTC. Translation: CASSLTGKGYEQYF. The rearrangement links TRBV28 to TRBJ2-7; the D gene is possibly TRBD1 (6 bases). Germline loops: CDR1 MDHEN, CDR2 SYDVKM. The CDR3 has 14 residues. V lost 2 bases to trimming and J lost 4 bases, with 12 bases between them.

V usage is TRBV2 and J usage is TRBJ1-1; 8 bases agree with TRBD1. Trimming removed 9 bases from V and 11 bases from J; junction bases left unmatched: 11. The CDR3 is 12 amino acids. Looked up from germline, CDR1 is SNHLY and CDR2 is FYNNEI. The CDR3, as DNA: TGTGCCAGACTTATAGGACAGGGTTCGGCTTTCTTT. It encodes CARLIGQGSAFF.

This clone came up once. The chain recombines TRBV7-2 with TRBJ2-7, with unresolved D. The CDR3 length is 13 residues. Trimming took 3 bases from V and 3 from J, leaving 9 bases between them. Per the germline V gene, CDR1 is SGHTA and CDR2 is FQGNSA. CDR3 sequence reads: CASSLGSLYEQYF. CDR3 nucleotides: TGTGCCAGCAGCTTGGGCAGCCTCTACGAGCAGTACTTC.

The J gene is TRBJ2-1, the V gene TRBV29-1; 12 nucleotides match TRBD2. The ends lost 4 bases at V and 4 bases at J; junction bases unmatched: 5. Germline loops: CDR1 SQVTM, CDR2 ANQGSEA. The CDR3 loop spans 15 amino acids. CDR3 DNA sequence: TGCAGCGTTGGGCTAGCGGGGGGGGAGTACAATGAGCAGTTCTTC. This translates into CSVGLAGGEYNEQFF.

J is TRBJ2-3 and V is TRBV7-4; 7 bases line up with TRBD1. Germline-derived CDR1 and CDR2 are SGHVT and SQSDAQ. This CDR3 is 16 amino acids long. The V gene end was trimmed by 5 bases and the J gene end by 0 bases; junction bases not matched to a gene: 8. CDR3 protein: CASSPHRGRSTDTQYF. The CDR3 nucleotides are TGTGCCAGCAGCCCCCACAGGGGCCGTAGCACAGATACGCAGTATTTT.

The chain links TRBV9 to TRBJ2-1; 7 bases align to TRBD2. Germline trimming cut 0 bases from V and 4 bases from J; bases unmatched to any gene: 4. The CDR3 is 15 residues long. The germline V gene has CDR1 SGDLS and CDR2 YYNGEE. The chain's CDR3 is CASSVVSGEYNEQFF. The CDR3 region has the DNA TGTGCCAGCAGCGTAGTCAGCGGGGAGTACAATGAGCAGTTCTTC.

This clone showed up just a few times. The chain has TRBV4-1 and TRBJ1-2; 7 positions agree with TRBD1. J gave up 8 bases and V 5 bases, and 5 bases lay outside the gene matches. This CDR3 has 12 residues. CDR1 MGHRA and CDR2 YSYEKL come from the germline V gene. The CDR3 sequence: CASSKGASGYTF. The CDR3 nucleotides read TGCGCCAGCAGCAAGGGGGCTTCAGGCTACACCTTC.

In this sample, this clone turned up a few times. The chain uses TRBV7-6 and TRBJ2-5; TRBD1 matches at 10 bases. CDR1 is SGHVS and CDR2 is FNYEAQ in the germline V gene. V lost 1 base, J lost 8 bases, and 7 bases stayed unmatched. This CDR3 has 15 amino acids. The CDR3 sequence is CASSLVSGQGETQYF. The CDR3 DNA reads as TGTGCCAGCAGCTTAGTTAGTGGACAGGGGGAAACCCAGTACTTC.

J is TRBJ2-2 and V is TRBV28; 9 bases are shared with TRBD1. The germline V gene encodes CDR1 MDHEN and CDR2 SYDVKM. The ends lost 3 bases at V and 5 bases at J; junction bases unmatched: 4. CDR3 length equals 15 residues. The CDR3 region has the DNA TGTGCCAGCAGTTTGATGGACAGGGGTACCGGGGAGCTGTTTTTT. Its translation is CASSLMDRGTGELFF.